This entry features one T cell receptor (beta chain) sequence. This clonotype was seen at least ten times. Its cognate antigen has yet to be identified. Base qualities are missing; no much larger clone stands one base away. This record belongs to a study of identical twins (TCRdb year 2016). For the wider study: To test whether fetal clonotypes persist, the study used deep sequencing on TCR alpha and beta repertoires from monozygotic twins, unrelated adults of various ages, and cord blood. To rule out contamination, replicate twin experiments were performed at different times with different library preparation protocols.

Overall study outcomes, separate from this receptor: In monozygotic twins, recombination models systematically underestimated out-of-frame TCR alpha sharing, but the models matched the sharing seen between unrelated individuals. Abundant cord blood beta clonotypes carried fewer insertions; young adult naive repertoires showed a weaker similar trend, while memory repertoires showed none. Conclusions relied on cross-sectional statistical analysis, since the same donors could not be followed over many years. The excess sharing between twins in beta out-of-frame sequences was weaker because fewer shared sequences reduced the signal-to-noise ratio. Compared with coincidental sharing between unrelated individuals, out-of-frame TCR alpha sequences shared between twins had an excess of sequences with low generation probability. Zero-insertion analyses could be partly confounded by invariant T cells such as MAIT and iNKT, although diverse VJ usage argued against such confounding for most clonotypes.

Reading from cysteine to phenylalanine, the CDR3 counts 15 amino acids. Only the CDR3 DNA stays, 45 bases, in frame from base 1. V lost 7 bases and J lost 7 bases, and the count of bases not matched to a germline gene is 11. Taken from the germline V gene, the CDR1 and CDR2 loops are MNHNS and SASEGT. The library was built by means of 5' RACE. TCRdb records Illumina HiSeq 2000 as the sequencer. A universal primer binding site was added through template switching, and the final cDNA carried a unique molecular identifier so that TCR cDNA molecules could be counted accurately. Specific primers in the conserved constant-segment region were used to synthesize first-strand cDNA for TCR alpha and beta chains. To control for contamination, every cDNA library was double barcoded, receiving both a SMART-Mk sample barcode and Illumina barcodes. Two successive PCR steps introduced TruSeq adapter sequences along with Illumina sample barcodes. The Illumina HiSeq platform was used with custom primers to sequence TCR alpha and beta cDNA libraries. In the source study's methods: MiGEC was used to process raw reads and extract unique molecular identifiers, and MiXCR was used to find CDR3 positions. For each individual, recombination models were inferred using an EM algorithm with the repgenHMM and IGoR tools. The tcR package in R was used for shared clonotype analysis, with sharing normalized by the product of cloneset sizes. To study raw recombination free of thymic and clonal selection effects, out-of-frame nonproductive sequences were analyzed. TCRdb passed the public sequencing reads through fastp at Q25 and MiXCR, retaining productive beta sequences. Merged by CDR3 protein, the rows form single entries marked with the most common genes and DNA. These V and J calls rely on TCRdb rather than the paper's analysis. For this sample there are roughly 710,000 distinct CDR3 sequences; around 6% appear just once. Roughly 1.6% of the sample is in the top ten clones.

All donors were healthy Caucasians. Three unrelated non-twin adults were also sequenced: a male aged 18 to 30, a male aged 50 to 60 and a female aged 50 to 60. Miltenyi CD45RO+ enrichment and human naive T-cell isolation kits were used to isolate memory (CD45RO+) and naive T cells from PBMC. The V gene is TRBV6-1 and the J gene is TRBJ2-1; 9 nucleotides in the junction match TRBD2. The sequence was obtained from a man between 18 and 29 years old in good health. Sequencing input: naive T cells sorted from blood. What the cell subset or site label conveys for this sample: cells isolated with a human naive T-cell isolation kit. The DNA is TGTGCCAGCACCGCGGGCGCGGGAGGGGTAAATGAGCAGTTCTTC. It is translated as CASTAGAGGVNEQFF.